The rows below give T cell receptor beta chains drawn from one sample of a study of cytomegalovirus exposure and HLA in healthy donors. The protocol was immunoSEQ multiplex PCR, while the TCRdb copy is restricted to in-frame clones and leaves out a portion. The sample consists of roughly 120,000 clones, about 81% of them appearing once. Sequenced: PBMCs. Receptors originate from a woman aged 25 to 39 in good health and CMV-seronegative. CDR3s include the opening cysteine and the closing phenylalanine or tryptophan. D genes are given only for firm matches. Rows give clone size only sometimes, using once, few, many, or a class for an expanded clone.

V	D	J	size	CDR3	DNA
TRBV7-2	TRBD1	TRBJ2-2	once	CASSLAFIGTGFTGELFF	TGTGCCAGCAGCTTAGCGTTCATTGGGACAGGGTTCACCGGGGAGCTGTTTTTT
TRBV12-2	.	TRBJ2-1	.	CASRLGGWGLAGGPTYNEQFF	TGTGCAAGTCGCTTAGGCGGGTGGGGTCTAGCGGGGGGCCCTACCTACAATGAGCAGTTCTTC
TRBV30	.	TRBJ1-2	.	CAWRAYSGGPYYGYTF	TGTGCCTGGAGAGCCTACTCGGGAGGGCCGTACTATGGCTACACCTTC
TRBV9	TRBD2	TRBJ2-1	few	CASSTSGDYYNEQFF	TGTGCCAGCAGCACCAGCGGGGACTACTACAATGAGCAGTTCTTC
TRBV6-6	TRBD1	TRBJ2-1	.	CASNPGTAADEQFF	TGTGCCAGCAACCCCGGGACAGCCGCTGATGAGCAGTTCTTC
TRBV11-2	TRBD1	TRBJ1-1	.	CASSLGGDRGRAFF	TGTGCCAGCAGCCTAGGGGGGGACAGGGGGAGAGCTTTCTTT
TRBV11-2	.	TRBJ1-1	.	CASREGVWNTEAFF	TGTGCCAGCAGGGAGGGAGTGTGGAACACTGAAGCTTTCTTT
TRBV28	TRBD2	TRBJ2-1	few	CASSLSGGAENEQFF	TGTGCCAGCAGTCTCAGCGGGGGGGCTGAGAATGAGCAGTTCTTC
TRBV19	.	TRBJ2-6	.	CASLQGSGANVLTF	TGTGCCAGTCTACAGGGATCTGGGGCCAACGTCCTGACTTTC
TRBV6-5	.	TRBJ1-2	.	CASSYSSMSDYGYTF	TGTGCCAGCAGTTACTCGTCGATGAGTGACTATGGCTACACCTTC
TRBV18	.	TRBJ2-5	.	CASSPEAQETQYF	TGTGCCAGCTCACCTGAAGCACAAGAGACCCAGTACTTC
TRBV25-1	TRBD1	TRBJ1-5	.	CASSVGTGNQPQHF	TGTGCCAGCAGTGTCGGGACAGGCAATCAGCCCCAGCATTTT
TRBV4-1	TRBD2	TRBJ2-5	.	CASSPSPPSGSRFGETQYF	TGCGCCAGCAGCCCGAGCCCCCCTAGCGGGAGCCGTTTCGGAGAGACCCAGTACTTC
TRBV18	.	TRBJ1-5	.	CASSRRDQPQHF	TGTGCCAGCTCACGACGGGATCAGCCCCAGCATTTT
TRBV6-5	.	TRBJ1-3	.	CASSSYATGSGNTIYF	TGTGCCAGCAGTTCTTATGCCACCGGCTCTGGAAACACCATATATTTT
TRBV30	.	TRBJ1-1	.	CAWSRGGDPGTAFF	TGTGCCTGGAGCCGAGGGGGGGACCCTGGCACAGCTTTCTTT
TRBV7-9	TRBD2	TRBJ2-3	.	CASSSGLAGPTDTQYF	TGTGCCAGCAGCTCGGGACTAGCGGGACCCACAGATACGCAGTATTTT
TRBV6-4	.	TRBJ2-7	.	CASGSASYEQYF	TGTGCCAGCGGTAGCGCTTCCTACGAGCAGTACTTC
TRBV11-2	.	TRBJ1-1	.	CASSLGTGKAEAFF	TGTGCCAGCAGCTTAGGAACAGGGAAGGCTGAAGCTTTCTTT
TRBV30	.	TRBJ2-5	.	CAWDTGGRETQYF	TGTGCCTGGGACACTGGGGGGAGGGAGACCCAGTACTTC
TRBV13	.	TRBJ2-7	.	CASSPGQGLSEQYF	TGTGCCAGCAGCCCCGGGCAGGGGTTAAGCGAGCAGTACTTC
TRBV6-6	TRBD1	TRBJ1-2	.	CASSYSGTGGGEDF	TGTGCCAGCAGTTACTCTGGGACAGGGGGCGGTGAGGACTTC
TRBV9	.	TRBJ1-4	few	CASSVDAGIREKLFF	TGTGCCAGCAGCGTAGACGCAGGGATTCGAGAAAAACTGTTTTTT
TRBV9	TRBD1	TRBJ2-1	.	CASSGATGYRSGEQFF	TGTGCCAGCAGCGGAGCGACAGGGTATCGTTCTGGTGAGCAGTTCTTC
TRBV11-2	.	TRBJ2-1	.	CASSKTGLDEQFF	TGTGCCAGCAGCAAAACAGGGTTGGATGAGCAGTTCTTC
TRBV2	TRBD1	TRBJ2-2	.	CASSVQGKIGELFF	TGTGCCAGCAGTGTACAGGGGAAGATTGGGGAGCTGTTTTTT
TRBV18	.	TRBJ1-1	few	CASSIEMNTEAFF	TGTGCCAGCTCAATAGAGATGAACACTGAAGCTTTCTTT
TRBV19	.	TRBJ2-2	.	CASRLTGNTGELFF	TGTGCCAGTAGATTAACAGGGAACACCGGGGAGCTGTTTTTT
TRBV7-9	.	TRBJ2-6	.	CASSLGQSAVLTF	TGTGCCAGCAGCTTAGGGCAAAGCGCCGTCCTGACTTTC
TRBV5-1	TRBD1	TRBJ2-7	.	CASSHGTGNEQYF	TGCGCCAGCAGCCACGGGACAGGGAATGAGCAGTACTTC
TRBV7-8	.	TRBJ1-5	once	CASSNRDYYQPQHF	TGTGCCAGCAGCAACCGGGACTACTATCAGCCCCAGCATTTT
TRBV10-3	.	TRBJ2-3	.	CATSGTDTQYF	TGTGCCACCAGCGGCACAGATACGCAGTATTTT
TRBV4-2	TRBD2	TRBJ2-5	once	CASSQDTVLAGGQETQYF	TGTGCCAGCAGCCAAGATACGGTTCTAGCGGGGGGCCAAGAGACCCAGTACTTC
TRBV7-3	TRBD2	TRBJ2-7	few	CATVAGALREQYF	TGTGCCACCGTAGCGGGAGCTCTCCGCGAGCAGTACTTC
TRBV7-9	.	TRBJ1-2	.	CASSFRDTFGYTF	TGTGCCAGCAGCTTCCGGGACACATTTGGCTACACCTTC
TRBV15	.	TRBJ1-1	.	CATSRGQRIEAFF	TGTGCCACCAGCAGAGGTCAGCGAATTGAAGCTTTCTTT
TRBV9	.	TRBJ1-1	.	CASSKRTGNTEAFF	TGTGCCAGCAGCAAAAGGACGGGAAACACTGAAGCTTTCTTT
TRBV30	.	TRBJ1-6	.	CAWSPTVYNSPLHF	TGTGCCTGGAGCCCGACAGTCTATAATTCACCCCTCCACTTT
TRBV5-1	TRBD1	TRBJ1-2	once	CASSLGQGEPYTF	TGCGCCAGCAGCCTAGGACAGGGCGAGCCCTACACCTTC
TRBV11-3	.	TRBJ2-3	.	CASSLGIDTQYF	TGTGCCAGCAGCTTAGGTATTGATACGCAGTATTTT
TRBV7-9	.	TRBJ1-1	.	CASSPGQTNTEAFF	TGTGCCAGCAGCCCTGGACAGACGAACACTGAAGCTTTCTTT
TRBV4-2	.	TRBJ1-2	.	CASSQDGGTSNYGYTF	TGTGCCAGCAGCCAAGATGGGGGCACTTCCAACTATGGCTACACCTTC
TRBV18	TRBD1	TRBJ2-7	.	CASSGTVYEQYF	TGTGCCAGCTCAGGGACAGTCTACGAGCAGTACTTC
TRBV27	.	TRBJ1-5	.	CASSRTVQSAQHF	TGTGCCAGCAGTCGAACAGTACAATCAGCCCAGCATTTT
TRBV4-1	.	TRBJ2-1	.	CASSQDLARGINEQFF	TGCGCCAGCAGCCAAGATCTTGCCCGGGGGATCAATGAGCAGTTCTTC
TRBV19	TRBD1	TRBJ1-5	.	CASSIAGQGYQPQHF	TGTGCCAGTAGTATAGCGGGACAGGGTTATCAGCCCCAGCATTTT
TRBV2	.	TRBJ2-7	.	CASSEVGRSYEQYF	TGTGCCAGCAGTGAGGTCGGCAGGTCCTACGAGCAGTACTTC
TRBV20-1	.	TRBJ2-3	.	CSARYTDTQYF	TGCAGTGCTAGGTACACAGATACGCAGTATTTT
TRBV9	.	TRBJ2-5	.	CASSEGGVLGEQYF	TGTGCCAGCAGCGAGGGGGGGGTGCTCGGGGAGCAGTACTTC
TRBV2	TRBD1	TRBJ1-1	.	CASSSRTGMNTEAFF	TGTGCCAGCAGTTCCCGGACAGGAATGAACACTGAAGCTTTCTTT
TRBV14	TRBD2	TRBJ2-3	few	CASSQERTSGGAADTQYF	TGTGCCAGCAGCCAGGAACGGACTAGCGGGGGGGCCGCGGATACGCAGTATTTT
TRBV19	TRBD1	TRBJ1-1	.	CASTPQVGTVNTEAFF	TGTGCCAGTACCCCACAGGTCGGGACAGTGAACACTGAAGCTTTCTTT
TRBV5-6	TRBD1	TRBJ2-7	.	CASSLYPDRGLAF	TGTGCCAGCAGCCTCTACCCCGACAGGGGGCTAGCGTTC